Listed below are T cell receptor beta chains from one sample, sequenced in a study of OX40 agonist ivuxolimab in advanced cancers. Here immunoSEQ multiplex PCR was the method, and the copy in TCRdb shows in-frame clones only, minus some. The sample holds about 160,000 clones, around 94% seen once. Sequenced material: CD4+ or CD8+ T cells sorted from blood, taken in a trial of the OX40 agonist ivuxolimab. These receptors were obtained from an adult with an advanced solid tumor such as melanoma, head and neck, liver or kidney cancer. Each CDR3 is given with its conserved first and last residue. Each record gives: D gene, J gene, V gene, CDR3 DNA, CDR3 protein. D genes are given only for firm matches.

.,TRBJ1-1,TRBV7-2,TGTGCCAGCAGCTTAGGTAGGCTGGGCACTGAAGCTTTCTTT,CASSLGRLGTEAFF
.,TRBJ2-2,TRBV5-6,TGTGCCAGCAGCTTGGGCGTGGACACCGGGGAGCTGTTTTTT,CASSLGVDTGELFF
TRBD2,TRBJ2-6,TRBV18,TGTGCCAGCTCACCACCCCTCCGCGGGGGACTCTCTGGGGCCAACGTCCTGACTTTC,CASSPPLRGGLSGANVLTF
TRBD1,TRBJ1-1,TRBV7-9,TGTGCCAGCAGCCCCGGACAGGGAAACACTGAAGCTTTCTTT,CASSPGQGNTEAFF
TRBD2,TRBJ2-5,TRBV4-3,TGCGCCAGCAGCCCCTTGGGGACTAGCGGGAGGACCCCGGGAGAGACCCAGTACTTC,CASSPLGTSGRTPGETQYF
.,TRBJ1-1,TRBV11-3,TGTGCCAGCAGCCGCAGGTGGGGCACTGAAGCTTTCTTT,CASSRRWGTEAFF
.,TRBJ2-3,TRBV5-8,TGTGCCAGCAGCTTACAGGATAGCACAGATACGCAGTATTTT,CASSLQDSTDTQYF
.,TRBJ2-4,TRBV5-6,TGTGCCAGCAGCCCCGGACGGATAAACATTCAGTACTTC,CASSPGRINIQYF
TRBD1,TRBJ2-5,TRBV18,TGTGCCAGCTCACCACCGCGGGACAGGGGAGAGACCCAGTACTTC,CASSPPRDRGETQYF
.,TRBJ2-7,TRBV19,TGTGCCAGTAGTATAGTTCACGGCCGAACAGTCTCCTACGAGCAGTACTTC,CASSIVHGRTVSYEQYF
TRBD1,TRBJ1-1,TRBV6-5,TGTGCCAGCAGTGCGGACAGGGCGGACACTGAAGCTTTCTTT,CASSADRADTEAFF